What follows describes a single TCR beta chain. The data derive from a study of OX40 agonist ivuxolimab in advanced cancers. Germline V gene sequence: CDR1 LNHNV, CDR2 YYDKDF (reference sequence). With V trimmed by 2 bases and J by 0 bases, 6 bases remained unmatched. CDR3 length equals 16 residues. Profiled with immunoSEQ multiplex PCR; TCRdb holds only in-frame clones, not every one. The sample lists around 56,000 clones; approximately 91% were seen once. The TCR comes from an adult with an advanced solid tumor such as melanoma, head and neck, liver or kidney cancer. The sample in question was CD4+ or CD8+ T cells sorted from blood, obtained in a trial of the OX40 agonist ivuxolimab. This rearrangement joins TRBV15 to TRBJ2-5, with 7 bases matching TRBD1. The CDR3 is CATSRTTGIDQETQYF. CDR3 in DNA: TGTGCCACCAGCAGAACGACAGGGATCGACCAAGAGACCCAGTACTTC.